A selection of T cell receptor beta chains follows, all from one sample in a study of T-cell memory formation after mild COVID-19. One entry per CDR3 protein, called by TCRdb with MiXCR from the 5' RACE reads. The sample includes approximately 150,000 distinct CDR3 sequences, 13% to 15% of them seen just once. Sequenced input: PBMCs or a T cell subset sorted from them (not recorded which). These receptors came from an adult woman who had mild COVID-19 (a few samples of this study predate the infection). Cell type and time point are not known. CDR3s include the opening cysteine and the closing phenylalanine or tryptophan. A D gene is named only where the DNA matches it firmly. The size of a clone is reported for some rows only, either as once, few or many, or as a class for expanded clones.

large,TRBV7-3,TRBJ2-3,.,TGTGCCAGCAGCTTAACGGGTAGCCACACAGATACGCAGTATTTT,CASSLTGSHTDTQYF
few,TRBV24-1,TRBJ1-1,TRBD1,TGTGCCACCAGTCGACAGGGGAGGAACACTGAAGCTTTCTTT,CATSRQGRNTEAFF
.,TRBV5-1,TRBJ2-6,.,TGCGCCAGCAGCGGTGGGACTTCTGGGGCCAACGTCCTGACTTTC,CASSGGTSGANVLTF
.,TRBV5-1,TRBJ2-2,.,TGCGCCAGCAGCTCTCCAGGGGCAGGGGCGGACACCGGGGAGCTGTTTTTT,CASSSPGAGADTGELFF
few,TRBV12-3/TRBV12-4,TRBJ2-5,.,TGTGCCAGCAGGCCCTTCAGTGAGAAGACCCAGTACTTC,CASRPFSEKTQYF
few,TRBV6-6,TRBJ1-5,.,TGTGCCAGCAGTTACTCGCCGGGGCATCGCAATCAGCCCCAGCATTTT,CASSYSPGHRNQPQHF
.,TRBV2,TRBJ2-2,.,TGTGCCAGCAGTGAAGGGAGGGTGAACGGGGAGCTGTTTTTT,CASSEGRVNGELFF
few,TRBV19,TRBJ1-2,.,TGTGCCAGTAAAGAATTTAACTATGGCTACACCTTC,CASKEFNYGYTF
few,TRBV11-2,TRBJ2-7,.,TGTGCCAGCAGCCTGCATAGCGGCTCCTACGAGCAGTACTTC,CASSLHSGSYEQYF
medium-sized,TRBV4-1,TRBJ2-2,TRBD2,TGCGCCAGCAGCCTCCTCGGACTAGCGTCGAACACCGGGGAGCTGTTTTTT,CASSLLGLASNTGELFF
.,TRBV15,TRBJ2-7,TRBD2,TGTGCCACCAGCAGAGATGCGGGGGACGAGCAGTACTTC,CATSRDAGDEQYF
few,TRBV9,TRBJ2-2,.,TGTGCCAGCAGCGCCTACGGGGGATCCACCGGGGAGCTGTTTTTT,CASSAYGGSTGELFF
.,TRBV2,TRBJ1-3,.,TGTGCCAGCGGAAACGCCGCCAACTCTGGAAACACCATATATTTT,CASGNAANSGNTIYF
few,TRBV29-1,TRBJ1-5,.,TGCAGCGTTGTGCTGGACACCAACTATCAGCCCCAGCATTTT,CSVVLDTNYQPQHF
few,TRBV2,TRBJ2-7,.,TGTGCCAGCAGAAATAGCGGCTCCTACGAGCAGTACTTC,CASRNSGSYEQYF
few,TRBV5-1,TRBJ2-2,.,TGCGCCAGCAGCTTGCCGGGGTTGCCCGGGGAGCTGTTTTTT,CASSLPGLPGELFF
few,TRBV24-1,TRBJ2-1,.,TGTGCCACCAGTGATTCCCCTGGAACCGCAGAGCAGTTCTTC,CATSDSPGTAEQFF
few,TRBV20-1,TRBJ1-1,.,TGCAGTGCTAGACTGGACCAGGCCACTGAAGCTTTCTTT,CSARLDQATEAFF
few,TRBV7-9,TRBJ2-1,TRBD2,TGTGCCAGCAGCCGAGCGGGGGGAAACTACAATGAGCAGTTCTTC,CASSRAGGNYNEQFF
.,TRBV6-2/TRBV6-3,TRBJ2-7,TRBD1,TGTGCCAGCAGCTGGGGACAGTTCCGCGAGCAGTACTTC,CASSWGQFREQYF
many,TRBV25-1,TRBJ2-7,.,TGTGCCAGCAGTGAAGGTTTTCGGCAGGGCAACTACGAGCAGTACTTC,CASSEGFRQGNYEQYF
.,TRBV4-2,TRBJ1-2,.,TGTGCCAGCAGCCAAGATCCGAAGGGAACTAACTATGGCTACACCTTC,CASSQDPKGTNYGYTF
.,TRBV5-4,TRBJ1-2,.,TGTGCCAGCAGCTTCCCGGGGGGGAGTAATGGCTACACCTTC,CASSFPGGSNGYTF
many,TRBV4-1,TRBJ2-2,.,TGCGCCACCAACCCGGGACAAAACACCGGGGAGCTGTTTTTT,CATNPGQNTGELFF
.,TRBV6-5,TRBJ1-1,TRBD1,TGTGCCAGCAGCCCCGGCAGGGGGCTTGAAGCTTTCTTT,CASSPGRGLEAFF
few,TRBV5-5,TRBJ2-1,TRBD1,TGTGCCAGCAGCGTTGAAACAGGGGGCTTCAATGAGCAGTTCTTC,CASSVETGGFNEQFF
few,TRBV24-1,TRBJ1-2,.,TGTGCCACCAGGGATGGGCAGTTCTACACCTTC,CATRDGQFYTF